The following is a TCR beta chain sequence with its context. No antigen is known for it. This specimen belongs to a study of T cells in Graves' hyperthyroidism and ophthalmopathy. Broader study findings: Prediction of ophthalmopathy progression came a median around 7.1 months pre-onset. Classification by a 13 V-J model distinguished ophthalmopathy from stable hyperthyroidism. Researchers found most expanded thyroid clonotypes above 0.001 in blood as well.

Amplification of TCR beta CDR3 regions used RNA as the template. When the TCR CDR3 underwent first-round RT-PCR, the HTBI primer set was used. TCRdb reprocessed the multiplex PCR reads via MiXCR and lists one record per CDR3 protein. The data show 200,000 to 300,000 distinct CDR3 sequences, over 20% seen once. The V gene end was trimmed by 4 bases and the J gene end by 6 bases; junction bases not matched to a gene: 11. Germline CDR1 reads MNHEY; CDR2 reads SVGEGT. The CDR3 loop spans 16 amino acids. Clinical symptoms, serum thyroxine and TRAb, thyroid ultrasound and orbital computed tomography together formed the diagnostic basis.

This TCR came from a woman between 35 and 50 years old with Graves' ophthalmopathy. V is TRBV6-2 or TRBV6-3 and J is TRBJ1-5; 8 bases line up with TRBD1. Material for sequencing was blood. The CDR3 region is CASSWGADRAAQPQHF. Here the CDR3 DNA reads TGTGCCAGCAGTTGGGGGGCGGACAGGGCCGCTCAGCCCCAGCATTTT.